This record looks at one T cell receptor (beta chain) sequence and its context. This entry belongs to a study of T cells after somatic rescue of genetic block. Here immunoSEQ multiplex PCR was the method, and the copy in TCRdb shows in-frame clones only, minus some. The table includes 100,000 to 120,000 clones, 80% to 95% detected once. CDR3 length: 12 amino acids. V shed 0 bases and J shed 4 bases, with 3 bases lying between them. In germline, CDR1 is ENHRY, CDR2 SYGVKD. The chain has TRBV10-3 and TRBJ2-5, with unresolved D. The specimen was peripheral blood mononuclear cells (PBMCs). The receptor was derived from a woman younger than 35. CDR3 in DNA: TGTGCCATCAGTGAGTCGTCAGAGACCCAGTACTTC. This gives the protein CAISESSETQYF.